The 27 T cell receptor beta chains below all came from one sample that was sequenced in a study of blood T cell repertoires in COVID-19. The data were produced by immunoSEQ multiplex PCR, yet TCRdb's version contains in-frame clones alone and is incomplete. Among fewer than 150,000 clones listed, approximately 86% were seen once. Sequenced: peripheral blood. The receptor set was obtained from a woman aged 50 to 60 who had recovered from COVID-19.

The CDR3 here is CASSRDRVMGEQYF. As DNA, the CDR3 is TGTGCCAGCTCTCGGGACAGGGTGATGGGAGAGCAGTACTTC. The chain couples TRBV18 to TRBJ2-7; 9 positions match TRBD1. The germline V gene encodes CDR1 KGHSH and CDR2 LQKENI. Germline trimming cut 6 bases from V and 7 bases from J; bases unmatched to any gene: 10. The CDR3 is 14 amino acids.

This clone was detected only a few times. This chain joins TRBV7-9 and TRBJ2-5; 12 nucleotides agree with TRBD2. The CDR3 is made up of 15 amino acids. Looked up from germline, CDR1 is SEHNR and CDR2 is FQNEAQ (reference sequence). The V and J ends lost 7 bases and 6 bases, in that order; junction bases with no gene match: 9. The CDR3 nucleotides are TGTGCCAGCAACCCGGGACTAGCGGGTCTGAAGACCCAGTACTTC. This encodes CASNPGLAGLKTQYF.

The CDR3 nucleotides read TGTGCCACCACACGAGGCACTGAAGCTTTCTTT. This translates into CATTRGTEAFF. This chain uses TRBV3-1 (or the pseudogene TRBV3-2) with TRBJ1-1; no definite D call. The CDR3 is 11 residues long. V shed 10 bases and J shed 4 bases, with 10 bases lying between them. Germline V gene sequence: CDR1 LGHDT, CDR2 YNNKEL (reference sequence).

The chain employs TRBV5-4 and TRBJ2-1, with a weak D call TRBD1 (6 bases). This CDR3 spans 15 amino acids. The germline gives CDR1 SGHNT, CDR2 YYREEE (reference sequence). V was pared by 0 bases and J by 10 bases, with 17 bases between. The CDR3: CASSLASRPDREQFF. As DNA, the CDR3 is TGTGCCAGCAGCTTGGCTTCTCGTCCGGACAGAGAGCAGTTCTTC.

The rearrangement uses TRBV14 and TRBJ2-1, with TRBD2 as a possible D gene (6 bases). This CDR3 is 15 amino acids long. The ends were cut back, 7 bases at V and 2 bases at J, with 15 bases in the middle. Germline lookup yields CDR1 SGHDN and CDR2 FVKESK. The CDR3 is CASTPRREAYNEQFF. CDR3 nucleotides: TGTGCCAGCACTCCTAGGCGGGAAGCCTACAATGAGCAGTTCTTC.

This chain connects TRBV14 to TRBJ2-3, with D possibly being TRBD2 (6 bases). CDR1 and CDR2 (germline): SGHDN, FVKESK. The CDR3 has 20 amino acids. V shed 0 bases and J shed 5 bases, with 27 bases lying between them. The CDR3: CASSQDNSRLAGRSRDTQYF. Written as DNA, the CDR3 is TGTGCCAGCAGCCAAGATAACAGTCGCCTGGCGGGACGGAGTAGAGATACGCAGTATTTT. Complete variable domain (other parts from reference TRBV14 and TRBJ2-3): EAGVTQFPSHSVIEKGQTVTLRCDPISGHDNLYWYRRVMGKEIKFLLHFVKESKQDESGMPNNRFLAERTGGTYSTLKVQPAELEDSGVYFCASSQDNSRLAGRSRDTQYFGPGTRLTVL.

The chain carries TRBV19 and TRBJ2-5, with TRBD2 matching over 10 bases. J gave up 4 bases and V 2 bases, and 10 bases lay outside the gene matches. CDR3 length equals 17 residues. Germline V gene lookup returns CDR1 LNHDA and CDR2 SQIVND (reference sequence). CDR3 loop: CASSIRGGSGGRETQYF. The CDR3 DNA is TGTGCCAGTAGTATAAGGGGAGGTAGCGGGGGGAGAGAGACCCAGTACTTC.

V usage is TRBV23-1 and J usage is TRBJ1-3, with 7 nucleotides matching TRBD1. TRBV23-1 is an open reading frame, and its role is uncertain. The CDR3 runs to 18 residues. V trimming: 0 bases; J trimming: 0 bases; junction bases outside the gene matches: 8. In DNA, the CDR3 is TGCGCCAGCAGTCAATCAATTCGGACAGGTCCCTCTGGAAACACCATATATTTT. Translated: CASSQSIRTGPSGNTIYF.

This sequence joins TRBV2 and TRBJ2-5, with D possibly matching TRBD2 (5 bases). CDR1 and CDR2 (germline): SNHLY, FYNNEI. V lost 8 bases and J lost 3, with 22 bases in between. The CDR3 spans 16 residues. CDR3 sequence (DNA): TGTGCCAGCCGGCGGGCGGCCGGGGTGCCGAAAGAGACCCAGTACTTC. This encodes CASRRAAGVPKETQYF. The variable domain in full, with the rest retrieved from reference TRBV2 and TRBJ2-5, is EPEVTQTPSHQVTQMGQEVILRCVPISNHLYFYWYRQILGQKVEFLVSFYNNEISEKSEIFDDQFSVERPDGSNFTLKIRSTKLEDSAMYFCASRRAAGVPKETQYFGPGTRLLVL.

The chain carries TRBV29-1 and TRBJ1-5; TRBD1 aligns across 10 bases. This CDR3 has 14 residues. Trimming took 7 bases from V and 4 from J; bases not matched to a gene: 7. Germline V CDR1 and CDR2: SQVTM, ANQGSEA. The chain's CDR3 is CSASTGGLNQPQHF. The DNA of the CDR3 is TGCAGCGCCTCGACAGGGGGCCTGAATCAGCCCCAGCATTTT.

The gene calls are TRBV5-5 and TRBJ1-1; a weak D match, TRBD1 (6 bases). This CDR3 region has 14 residues. Germline V gene lookup returns CDR1 SGHKS and CDR2 YYEKEE (reference sequence). V was cut by 5 bases and J by 10 bases, with 21 bases left in between. The chain's CDR3 is CASRPGVRGGGAFF. CDR3 DNA: TGTGCCAGCAGACCAGGTGTTCGGGGAGGGGGAGCTTTCTTT.

The chain carries TRBV6-5 and TRBJ2-3; 7 nucleotides match TRBD1. The CDR3 totals 13 residues. V lost 8 bases, J lost 3 bases, and 5 bases stayed unmatched. CDR1 is MNHEY and CDR2 is SVGAGI in the germline V gene. As DNA, the CDR3 is TGTGCCAGCGATGGACAGGCGACAGATACGCAGTATTTT. Amino acids: CASDGQATDTQYF.

The genes are TRBV6-1 and TRBJ1-2; perhaps TRBD1 as D (5 bases). CDR1 and CDR2 (germline): MNHNS, SASEGT. This CDR3 has 15 amino acids. Trimming cost V 2 bases and J 1 base, with 11 bases left between them. CDR3 bases: TGTGCCAGCAGTGAACAGGGTTCCGGTAACTATGGCTACACCTTC. The encoded protein is CASSEQGSGNYGYTF.

In this sample, this clone turned up once. The chain joins TRBV20-1 to TRBJ2-1; a possible D gene is TRBD1 (6 bases). CDR3 length: 15 amino acids. Trimming cost V 3 bases and J 0 bases, with 12 bases left between them. In germline, CDR1 is DFQATT, CDR2 SNEGSKA (reference sequence). The CDR3 DNA reads TGCAGTGCTAGTCGGGACACCAGCTCCTACAATGAGCAGTTCTTC. Residues: CSASRDTSSYNEQFF.

The rearrangement joins TRBV4-3 to TRBJ1-2, with a possible D match to TRBD1 (5 bases). The V gene lost 4 bases and the J gene lost 4 bases, with 13 bases spanning the gap. Germline loops: CDR1 LGHNA, CDR2 YSLEER. The CDR3 covers 14 residues. As DNA, the CDR3 is TGCGCCAGCAGCCCTAAACAGGCTACCTATGGCTACACCTTC. Amino acids: CASSPKQATYGYTF.

In its sample, this clone was seen a few times. J is TRBJ1-3 and V is TRBV10-3; tentatively, D is TRBD1 (6 bases). Germline CDR1 is ENHRY and CDR2 is SYGVKD. The CDR3 covers 17 residues. V was shortened by 3 bases and J by 0 bases, with 15 bases between the two germline ends. For the CDR3, the DNA is TGTGCCATCAGTGATCCAGGGGCCTCGAGCTCTGGAAACACCATATATTTT. Translating it yields CAISDPGASSSGNTIYF.

The chain joins TRBV5-6 to TRBJ1-2; D gene uncertain. This CDR3 comprises 14 residues. The germline gives CDR1 SGHDT, CDR2 YYEEEE. The germline V and J ends were trimmed by 0 bases and 0 bases, with 6 bases remaining between them. This CDR3 reads CASSLVQPNYGYTF. For the CDR3, the DNA is TGTGCCAGCAGCTTGGTACAGCCTAACTATGGCTACACCTTC. Full variable domain (rest looked up from reference TRBV5-6 and TRBJ1-2): DAGVTQSPTHLIKTRGQQVTLRCSPKSGHDTVSWYQQALGQGPQFIFQYYEEEERQRGNFPDRFSGHQFPNYSSELNVNALLLGDSALYLCASSLVQPNYGYTFGSGTRLTVV.

This sequence joins TRBV7-9 and TRBJ2-3; no clear D gene. The CDR3 totals 14 residues. Germline V gene data show CDR1 as SEHNR and CDR2 as FQNEAQ (reference sequence). The ends were cut back, 1 base at V and 2 bases at J, with 7 bases in the middle. The CDR3 coding sequence is TGTGCCAGCAGCTTAGTGCAGGCCACAGATACGCAGTATTTT. Its protein product is CASSLVQATDTQYF.

There are many counts of this clone. The chain uses TRBV2 and TRBJ2-1; 7 bases agree with TRBD1. The CDR3 runs to 16 residues. Trimming took 0 bases from V and 0 from J; bases not matched to a gene: 2. Germline-derived CDR1 and CDR2 are SNHLY and FYNNEI. CDR3 loop: CASSEATGDSYNEQFF. Here the CDR3 DNA reads TGTGCCAGCAGTGAAGCTACAGGGGACTCCTACAATGAGCAGTTCTTC.

V and J are TRBV5-1 and TRBJ1-5; D may be TRBD1 (5 bases). This CDR3 is built from 15 residues. The V end was cut by 0 bases, the J end by 0 bases, with 7 bases between. Germline V gene data show CDR1 as SGHRS and CDR2 as YFSETQ. For the CDR3, the DNA is TGCGCCAGCAGCTTGGGGACACCTAGCAATCAGCCCCAGCATTTT. Translation: CASSLGTPSNQPQHF. The whole variable domain, remainder taken from reference TRBV5-1 and TRBJ1-5, is KAGVTQTPRYLIKTRGQQVTLSCSPISGHRSVSWYQQTPGQGLQFLFEYFSETQRNKGNFPGRFSGRQFSNSRSEMNVSTLELGDSALYLCASSLGTPSNQPQHFGDGTRLSIL.

The genes are TRBV5-1 and TRBJ1-4, with no clear D. Germline V gives CDR1 SGHRS, CDR2 YFSETQ. The CDR3 has 16 amino acids. V was shortened by 0 bases and J by 4 bases, with 13 bases between the two germline ends. The CDR3 reads CASSLGQLGLNEKLFF. The CDR3 bases are TGCGCCAGCAGCTTGGGCCAGTTAGGACTTAATGAAAAACTGTTTTTT.

J is TRBJ1-5 and V is TRBV7-3; the D is unclear. Deletions cut 2 bases from V and 6 bases from J, with 8 bases between. The germline CDR1 and CDR2 sequences are SGHTA and FQGTGA. The CDR3 extends over 13 amino acids. The CDR3 here is CASSLYPGQPQHF. The CDR3 DNA sequence: TGTGCCAGCAGCTTATATCCGGGTCAGCCCCAGCATTTT.

The chain is built from TRBV12-3 or TRBV12-4 and TRBJ1-6; a possible D gene is TRBD1 (5 bases). The CDR3 has 12 residues. Trimming cost V 6 bases and J 14 bases, with 14 bases left between them. The CDR3 bases are TGTGCCAGCAGCATAGGGGCTCGAGCCCTCCACTTT. Protein: CASSIGARALHF.

The chain is built from TRBV19 and TRBJ2-3, with TRBD2 identical over 8 bases. Germline V CDR1 and CDR2: LNHDA, SQIVND (reference sequence). The CDR3 length is 22 residues. Unmatched junction bases numbered 25, after V lost 3 bases and J lost 2 bases. The CDR3 nucleotides read TGTGCCAGTAGTATCCCTCAGTGGACAGAGCGGGGGAGAGAGGGCCTCACAGATACGCAGTATTTT. This sequence encodes CASSIPQWTERGREGLTDTQYF.

The rearrangement uses TRBV7-2 and TRBJ2-5; possible D gene TRBD1, 5 bases. Germline CDR1 reads SGHTA; CDR2 reads FQGNSA. V was cut by 3 bases and J by 4 bases, with 9 bases left in between. The CDR3 has 13 residues. DNA of the CDR3: TGTGCCAGCAGCTTTAACAGGAGAGAGACCCAGTACTTC. Translated: CASSFNRRETQYF.

The rearrangement joins TRBV6-5 to TRBJ1-2, with 9 bases lining up with TRBD1. After removal of 1 base from V and 4 bases from J, the junction contained 4 bases not matched to a gene. Germline V lookup: CDR1 MNHEY, CDR2 SVGAGI. This CDR3 has 15 amino acids. Here the CDR3 DNA reads TGTGCCAGCAGTTACTACATGGACAGGGGCTATGGCTACACCTTC. Residues: CASSYYMDRGYGYTF.

The CDR3 DNA reads TGTGCCAGCAGCCGAAGGGGGCTCACAGATACGCAGTATTTT. Translating it yields CASSRRGLTDTQYF. V is TRBV11-3 and J is TRBJ2-3; the match to TRBD1 covers 7 bases. After removal of 5 bases from V and 2 bases from J, the junction contained 4 bases not matched to a gene. The germline gives CDR1 SGHNT, CDR2 YENEEA. CDR3 length equals 14 residues.